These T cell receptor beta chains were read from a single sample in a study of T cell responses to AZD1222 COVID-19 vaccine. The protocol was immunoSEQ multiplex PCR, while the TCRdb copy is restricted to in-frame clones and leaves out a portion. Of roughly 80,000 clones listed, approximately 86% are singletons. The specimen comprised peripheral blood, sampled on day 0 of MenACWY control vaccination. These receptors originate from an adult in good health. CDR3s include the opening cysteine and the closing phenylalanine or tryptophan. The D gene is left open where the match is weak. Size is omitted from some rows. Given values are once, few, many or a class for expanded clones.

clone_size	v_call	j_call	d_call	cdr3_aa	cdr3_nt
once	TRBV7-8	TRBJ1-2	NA	CASSPYSDGYTF	TGTGCCAGCAGCCCGTACTCAGATGGCTACACCTTC
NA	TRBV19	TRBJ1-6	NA	CASSIGNDSPLHF	TGTGCCAGTAGTATAGGAAATGATTCACCCCTCCACTTT
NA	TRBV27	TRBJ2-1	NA	CASSLSQGEPLF	TGTGCCAGCAGTTTATCGCAGGGTGAACCCCTCTTC
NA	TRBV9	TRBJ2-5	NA	CASSGAGAGKETQYF	TGTGCCAGCAGTGGCGCGGGGGCAGGGAAAGAGACCCAGTACTTC
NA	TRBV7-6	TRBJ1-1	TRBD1	CASSVGQANTEAFF	TGTGCCAGCAGCGTTGGACAGGCCAACACTGAAGCTTTCTTT
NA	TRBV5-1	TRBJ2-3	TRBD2	CASSLAGGGTDTQYF	TGCGCCAGCAGCTTGGCCGGCGGGGGGACAGATACGCAGTATTTT
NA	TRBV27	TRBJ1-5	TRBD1	CASSLPRDRGLSNQPQHF	TGTGCCAGCAGTTTACCCCGGGACAGGGGGCTTAGCAATCAGCCCCAGCATTTT
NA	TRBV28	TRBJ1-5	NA	CASSTLTGIANQPQHF	TGTGCCAGCAGTACACTAACAGGGATCGCGAATCAGCCCCAGCATTTT
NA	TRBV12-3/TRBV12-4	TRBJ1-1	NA	CASSLGWVEGIF	TGTGCCAGCAGTTTAGGGTGGGTGGAGGGGATCTTT
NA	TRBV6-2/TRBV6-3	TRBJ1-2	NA	CASSYPTVNYGYTF	TGTGCCAGCAGTTACCCCACAGTCAACTATGGCTACACCTTC
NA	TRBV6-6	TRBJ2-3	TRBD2	CASSKTSGQYTDTQYF	TGTGCCAGCAGTAAGACTAGCGGGCAATACACAGATACGCAGTATTTT
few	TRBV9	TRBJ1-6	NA	CASSVEGRDSPLHF	TGTGCCAGCAGCGTAGAGGGCAGGGATTCACCCCTCCACTTT
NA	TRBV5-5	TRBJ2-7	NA	CASSLISGPYEQYF	TGTGCCAGCAGCTTGATCTCGGGCCCCTACGAGCAGTACTTC
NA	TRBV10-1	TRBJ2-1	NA	CASSESLLEGSSYNEQFF	TGCGCCAGCAGTGAGTCTCTCTTAGAGGGGAGCTCCTACAATGAGCAGTTCTTC
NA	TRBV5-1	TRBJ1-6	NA	CASSLGSQNSPLHF	TGCGCCAGCAGCTTGGGGAGCCAGAATTCACCCCTCCACTTT
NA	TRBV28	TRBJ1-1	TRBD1	CASSLTGIRAFF	TGTGCCAGCAGTTTGACAGGGATCAGGGCTTTCTTT
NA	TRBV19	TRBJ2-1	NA	CASTQNRAIYNEQFF	TGTGCCAGTACTCAGAACAGGGCCATCTACAATGAGCAGTTCTTC
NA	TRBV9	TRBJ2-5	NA	CASSSPGRQETQYF	TGTGCCAGCAGCTCACCGGGACGCCAAGAGACCCAGTACTTC
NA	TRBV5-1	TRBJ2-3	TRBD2	CASSLAISGGTDTQYF	TGCGCCAGCAGCTTGGCAATTAGCGGGGGGACAGATACGCAGTATTTT
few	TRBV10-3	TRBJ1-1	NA	CAIKQVGTEAFF	TGTGCCATCAAGCAGGTTGGTACTGAAGCTTTCTTT
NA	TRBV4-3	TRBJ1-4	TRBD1	CASSQGTGLEKLFF	TGCGCCAGCAGCCAAGGGACAGGGCTTGAAAAACTGTTTTTT
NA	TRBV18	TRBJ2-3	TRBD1	CASSRQVTGAKDTQYF	TGTGCCAGCTCGCGTCAAGTAACAGGGGCGAAAGATACGCAGTATTTT
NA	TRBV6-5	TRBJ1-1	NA	CASSYEWDTEAFF	TGTGCCAGCAGTTACGAGTGGGACACTGAAGCTTTCTTT
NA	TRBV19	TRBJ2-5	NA	CASMGSRETQYF	TGTGCCAGTATGGGCAGTCGAGAGACCCAGTACTTC
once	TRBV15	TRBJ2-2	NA	CATSKDLATGELFF	TGTGCCACCAGCAAGGACTTGGCTACCGGGGAGCTGTTTTTT
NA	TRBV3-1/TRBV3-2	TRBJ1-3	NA	CASDRSSSQRGCLRGSGNTIYF	TGTGCCAGCGATCGATCCTCGTCCCAGAGGGGCTGCCTACGTGGCTCTGGAAACACCATATATTTT
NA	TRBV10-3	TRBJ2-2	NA	CAISDFPALNTGELFF	TGTGCCATCTCGGACTTTCCCGCCCTTAACACCGGGGAGCTGTTTTTT
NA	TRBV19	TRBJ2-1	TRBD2	CASTPLGGGDYNEQFF	TGTGCCAGTACTCCCCTGGGCGGGGGGGACTACAATGAGCAGTTCTTC
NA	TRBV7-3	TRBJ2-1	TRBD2	CASRRTSGVTSSYNEQFF	TGTGCCAGCAGGAGGACTAGCGGGGTGACAAGCTCCTACAATGAGCAGTTCTTC
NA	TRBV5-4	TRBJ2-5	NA	CASSSGQSQKETQYF	TGTGCCAGCAGTTCCGGACAGTCTCAGAAAGAGACCCAGTACTTC
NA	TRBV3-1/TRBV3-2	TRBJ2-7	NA	CASSQDRQGRTYEQYF	TGTGCCAGCAGCCAAGATCGTCAGGGGCGCACCTACGAGCAGTACTTC
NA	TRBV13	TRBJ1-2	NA	CASSLGQTAYGYTF	TGTGCCAGCAGCTTAGGACAGACCGCCTATGGCTACACCTTC